This T cell receptor beta chain was retrieved from a study of shared clonotypes between healthy human individuals. Germline V gene lookup returns CDR1 SGHVS and CDR2 FQNEAQ. V lost 4 bases to trimming and J lost 3 bases, with 11 bases between them. The CDR3 has 14 residues. Comment on this clone: Its specificity is unknown.

Study-wide points: Few donors restricted represented genetic and exposure-history diversity. A reduction in generation probabilities was seen for non-shared clonotypes relative to those shared by all four donors.

Genomic DNA of every subset was divided equally among multiple immunoSEQ plates. Per the original data handling: For the immunoSEQ data, sequences were junction-only without quality scores, so filtering differed. Generated by immunoSEQ multiplex PCR, the TCRdb table keeps only in-frame clones and is missing some. The V and J calls and clone size come from that table; D and trimming were worked out from the DNA. The repertoire holds a few million clones, with approximately 95% as singletons. The rearrangement links TRBV7-8 to TRBJ2-3; D is ambiguous. This receptor was identified in a man younger than 35 in good health. Sequenced input: naive CD4+ T cells sorted from blood. Indicated subset: CD45RA+ positively selected. CDR3 residues: CASSSDRQTDTQYF. CDR3 nucleotides: TGTGCCAGCAGCTCAGACCGGCAGACAGATACGCAGTATTTT.